The entry below describes one T cell receptor beta chain. Previously, flow cytometry had revealed CD8+CD57+ cell expansion in the patients chosen for sequencing. This specimen comes from a study of CD8+CD57+ T cells in acquired aplastic anemia. Genomic DNA templated the TCR beta VDJ and CDR3 profiling. Each CDR3 protein is one row after TCRdb ran MiXCR on the reads. The data show roughly 260,000 distinct CDR3 sequences, around 45% seen once. CDR1 and CDR2 (germline): ENHRY, SYGVKD. Trimming cost V 4 bases and J 4 bases; bases outside gene matches: 7. The CDR3 sequence is 15 residues long. Material for sequencing was sorted CD4+, CD8+, or CD8+CD57+ T cells (not recorded which) from PBMCs. The V gene is TRBV10-3, the J gene TRBJ1-2; 9 bases are a match to TRBD1. The receptor's source is a human donor with aplastic anemia. The DNA for the CDR3 is TGTGCCATCAGTGCGTCGGGACAGGGCGGCTATGGCTACACCTTC. Protein product: CAISASGQGGYGYTF.